The TCR beta chain described here comes from a study of T cell changes during pregnancy in multiple sclerosis. CDR1 LNHDA and CDR2 SQIVND come from the germline V gene (reference sequence). The CDR3 contains 13 residues. Trimming removed 7 bases at V and 5 bases at J, with 12 bases between. Profiling relied on immunoSEQ multiplex PCR, and the TCRdb table lists in-frame clones only, not all of them. The sample yields under 55,000 clones, over 90% seen once. The TCR was taken from a female donor in good health, enrolled as a control in a pregnancy study. The sequencing used CD4+ T cells from peripheral blood mononuclear cells, collected after pregnancy. The chain recombines TRBV19 with TRBJ1-5; the D is unclear. The CDR3 reads CASIGRIDQPQHF. CDR3 DNA: TGTGCCAGTATTGGGAGGATCGATCAGCCCCAGCATTTT.